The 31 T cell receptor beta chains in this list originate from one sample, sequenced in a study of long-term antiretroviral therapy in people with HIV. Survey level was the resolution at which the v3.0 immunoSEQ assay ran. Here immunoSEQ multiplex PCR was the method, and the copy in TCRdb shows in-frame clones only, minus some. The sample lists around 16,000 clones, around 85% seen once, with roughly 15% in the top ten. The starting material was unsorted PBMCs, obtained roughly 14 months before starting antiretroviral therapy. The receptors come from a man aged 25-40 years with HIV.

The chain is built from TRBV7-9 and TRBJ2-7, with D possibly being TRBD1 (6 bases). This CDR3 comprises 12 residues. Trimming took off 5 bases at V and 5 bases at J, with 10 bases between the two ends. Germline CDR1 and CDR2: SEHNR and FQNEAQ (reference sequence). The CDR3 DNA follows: TGTGCCAGCAGCACAGGGAACAACGAGCAGTACTTC. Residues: CASSTGNNEQYF.

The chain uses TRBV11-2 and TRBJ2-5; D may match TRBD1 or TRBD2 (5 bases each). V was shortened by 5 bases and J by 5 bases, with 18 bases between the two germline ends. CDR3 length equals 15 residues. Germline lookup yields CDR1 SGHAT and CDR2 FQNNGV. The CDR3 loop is CASSLTLTEGETQYF. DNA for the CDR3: TGTGCCAGCAGCCTGACGCTTACCGAGGGGGAGACCCAGTACTTC.

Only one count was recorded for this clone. CDR3 bases: TGCGCCAGCAGCTCCCCCGATTCTAACGAGCAGTACTTC. It encodes CASSSPDSNEQYF. The V and J genes are TRBV5-1 and TRBJ2-7; D not resolved. V was trimmed by 3 bases and J by 5 bases, leaving 12 bases between them. The CDR3 consists of 13 residues. CDR1 is SGHRS and CDR2 is YFSETQ in the germline V gene.

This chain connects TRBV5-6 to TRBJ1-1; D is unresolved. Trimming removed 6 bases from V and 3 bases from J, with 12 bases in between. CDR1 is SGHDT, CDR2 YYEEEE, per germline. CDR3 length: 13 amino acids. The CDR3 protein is CASNEMGYTEAFF. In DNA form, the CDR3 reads TGTGCCAGCAACGAAATGGGGTACACTGAAGCTTTCTTT. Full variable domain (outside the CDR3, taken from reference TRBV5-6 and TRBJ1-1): DAGVTQSPTHLIKTRGQQVTLRCSPKSGHDTVSWYQQALGQGPQFIFQYYEEEERQRGNFPDRFSGHQFPNYSSELNVNALLLGDSALYLCASNEMGYTEAFFGQGTRLTVV.

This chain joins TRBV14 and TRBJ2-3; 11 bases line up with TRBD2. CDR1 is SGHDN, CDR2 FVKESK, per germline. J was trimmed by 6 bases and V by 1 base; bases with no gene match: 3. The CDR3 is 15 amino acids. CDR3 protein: CASSQGLAGFDTQYF. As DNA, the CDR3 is TGTGCCAGCAGCCAAGGACTAGCGGGATTTGATACGCAGTATTTT.

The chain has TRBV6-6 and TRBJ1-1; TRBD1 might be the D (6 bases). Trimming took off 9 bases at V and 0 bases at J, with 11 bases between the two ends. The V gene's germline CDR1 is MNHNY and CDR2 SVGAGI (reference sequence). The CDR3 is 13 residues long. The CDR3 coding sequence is TGTGCCAGTCAGACAGGCATGAACACTGAAGCTTTCTTT. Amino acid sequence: CASQTGMNTEAFF.

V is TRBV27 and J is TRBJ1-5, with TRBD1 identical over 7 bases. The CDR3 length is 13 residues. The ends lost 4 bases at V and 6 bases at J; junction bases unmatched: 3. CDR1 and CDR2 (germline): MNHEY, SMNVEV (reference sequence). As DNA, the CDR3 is TGTGCCAGCAGTTACAGGGGTTTTCAGCCCCAGCATTTT. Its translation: CASSYRGFQPQHF.

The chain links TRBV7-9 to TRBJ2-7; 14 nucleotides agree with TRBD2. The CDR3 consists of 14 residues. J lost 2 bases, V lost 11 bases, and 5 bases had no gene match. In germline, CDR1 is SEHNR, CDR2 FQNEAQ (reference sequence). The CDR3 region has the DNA TGTGCCGGGGGACTAGCGGGAGAGGCCTACGAGCAGTACTTC. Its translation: CAGGLAGEAYEQYF.

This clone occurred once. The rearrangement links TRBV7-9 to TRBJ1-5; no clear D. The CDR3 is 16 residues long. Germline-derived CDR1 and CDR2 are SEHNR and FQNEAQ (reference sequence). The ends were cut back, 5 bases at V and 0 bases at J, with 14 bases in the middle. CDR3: CASSPGPANSNQPQHF. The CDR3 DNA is TGTGCCAGCAGCCCAGGACCGGCTAATAGCAATCAGCCCCAGCATTTT.

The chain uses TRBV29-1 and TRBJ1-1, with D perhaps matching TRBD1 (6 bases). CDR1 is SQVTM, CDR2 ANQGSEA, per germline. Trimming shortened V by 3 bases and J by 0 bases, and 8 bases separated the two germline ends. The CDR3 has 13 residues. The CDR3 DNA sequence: TGCAGCGTTGAGGACAGATTGAACACTGAAGCTTTCTTT. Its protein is CSVEDRLNTEAFF. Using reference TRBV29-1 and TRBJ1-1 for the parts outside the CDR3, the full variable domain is SAVISQKPSRDICQRGTSLTIQCQVDSQVTMMFWYRQQPGQSLTLIATANQGSEATYESGFVIDKFPISRPNLTFSTLTVSNMSPEDSSIYLCSVEDRLNTEAFFGQGTRLTVV.

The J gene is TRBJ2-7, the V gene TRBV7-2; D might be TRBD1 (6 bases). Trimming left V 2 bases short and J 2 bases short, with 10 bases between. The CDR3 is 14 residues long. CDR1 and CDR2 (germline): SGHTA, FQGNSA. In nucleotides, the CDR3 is TGTGCCAGCAGCTTAACGTCAGGGGCCTACGAGCAGTACTTC. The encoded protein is CASSLTSGAYEQYF.

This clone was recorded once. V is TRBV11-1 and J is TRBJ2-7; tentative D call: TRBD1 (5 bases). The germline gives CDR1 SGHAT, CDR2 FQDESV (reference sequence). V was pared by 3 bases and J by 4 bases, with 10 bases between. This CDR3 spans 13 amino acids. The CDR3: CASSFPDSYEQYF. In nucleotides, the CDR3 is TGTGCCAGCAGCTTCCCCGACAGTTACGAGCAGTACTTC.

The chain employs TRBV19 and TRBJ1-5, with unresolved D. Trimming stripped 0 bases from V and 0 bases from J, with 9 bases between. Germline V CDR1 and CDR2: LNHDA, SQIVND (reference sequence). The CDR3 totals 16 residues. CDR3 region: CASSIDRPYSNQPQHF. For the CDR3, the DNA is TGTGCCAGTAGTATAGATAGGCCCTATAGCAATCAGCCCCAGCATTTT.

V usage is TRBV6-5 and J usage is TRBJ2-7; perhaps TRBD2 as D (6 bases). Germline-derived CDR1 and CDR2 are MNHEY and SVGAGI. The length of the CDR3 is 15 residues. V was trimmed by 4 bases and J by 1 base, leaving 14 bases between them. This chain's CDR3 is CASSSSGTFSYEQYF. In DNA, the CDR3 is TGTGCCAGCAGTTCTTCCGGGACTTTTTCCTACGAGCAGTACTTC.

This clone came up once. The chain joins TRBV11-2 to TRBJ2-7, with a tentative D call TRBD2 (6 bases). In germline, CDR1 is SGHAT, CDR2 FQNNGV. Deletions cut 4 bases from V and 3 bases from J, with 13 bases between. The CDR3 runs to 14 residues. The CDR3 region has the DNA TGTGCCAGCAGCTGGGGGACTGGGTTCTACGAGCAGTACTTC. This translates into CASSWGTGFYEQYF. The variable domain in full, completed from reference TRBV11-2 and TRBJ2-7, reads EAGVAQSPRYKIIEKRQSVAFWCNPISGHATLYWYQQILGQGPKLLIQFQNNGVVDDSQLPKDRFSAERLKGVDSTLKIQPAKLEDSAVYLCASSWGTGFYEQYFGPGTRLTVT.

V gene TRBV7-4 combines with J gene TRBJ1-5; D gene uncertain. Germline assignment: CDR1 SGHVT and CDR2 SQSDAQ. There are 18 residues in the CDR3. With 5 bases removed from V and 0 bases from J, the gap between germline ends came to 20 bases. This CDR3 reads CASSPSSHFMYSNQPQHF. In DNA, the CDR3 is TGTGCCAGCAGCCCCTCCTCCCACTTTATGTATAGCAATCAGCCCCAGCATTTT. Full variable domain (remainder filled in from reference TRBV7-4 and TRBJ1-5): GAGVSQSPRYKVAKRGRDVALRCDSISGHVTLYWYRQTLGQGSEVLTYSQSDAQRDKSGRPSGRFSAERPERSVSTLKIQRTEQGDSAVYLCASSPSSHFMYSNQPQHFGDGTRLSIL.

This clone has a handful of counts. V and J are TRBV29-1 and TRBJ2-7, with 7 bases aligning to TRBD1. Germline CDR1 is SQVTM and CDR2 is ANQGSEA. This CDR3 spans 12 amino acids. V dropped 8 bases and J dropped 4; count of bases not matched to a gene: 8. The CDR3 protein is CSIRQGRYEQYF. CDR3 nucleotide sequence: TGCAGCATTCGACAGGGTCGGTACGAGCAGTACTTC.

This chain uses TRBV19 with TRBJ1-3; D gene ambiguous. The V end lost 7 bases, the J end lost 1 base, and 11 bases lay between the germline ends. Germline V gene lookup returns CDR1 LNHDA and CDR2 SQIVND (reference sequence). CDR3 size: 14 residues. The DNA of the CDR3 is TGTGCCAGTACAAGAGGAGGATCTGGAAACACCATATATTTT. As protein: CASTRGGSGNTIYF.

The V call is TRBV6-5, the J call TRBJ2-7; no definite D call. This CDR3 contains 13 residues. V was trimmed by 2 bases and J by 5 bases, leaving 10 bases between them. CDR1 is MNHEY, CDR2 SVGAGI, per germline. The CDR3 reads CASSYPGTNEQYF. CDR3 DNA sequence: TGTGCCAGCAGTTACCCTGGAACCAACGAGCAGTACTTC.

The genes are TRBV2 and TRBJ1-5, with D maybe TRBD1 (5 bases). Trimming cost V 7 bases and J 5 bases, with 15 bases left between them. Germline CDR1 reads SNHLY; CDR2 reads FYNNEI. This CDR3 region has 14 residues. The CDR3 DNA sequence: TGTGCCAGCAAGGGGCCAGAAATTTATCAGCCCCAGCATTTT. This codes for CASKGPEIYQPQHF.

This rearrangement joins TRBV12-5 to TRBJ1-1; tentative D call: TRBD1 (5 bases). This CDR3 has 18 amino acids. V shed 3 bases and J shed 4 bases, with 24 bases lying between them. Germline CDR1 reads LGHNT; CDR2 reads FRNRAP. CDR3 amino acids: CASGLGGAMSIKSTEAFF. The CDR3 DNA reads TGTGCTAGTGGTTTAGGAGGGGCGATGTCCATTAAGAGCACTGAAGCTTTCTTT.

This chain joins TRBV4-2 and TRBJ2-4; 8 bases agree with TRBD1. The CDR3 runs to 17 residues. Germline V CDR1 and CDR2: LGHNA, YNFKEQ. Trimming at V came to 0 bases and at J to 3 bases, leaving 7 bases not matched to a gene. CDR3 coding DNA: TGTGCCAGCAGCCAAGAGGCAGGGGGCCAGGGCAAAAACATTCAGTACTTC. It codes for CASSQEAGGQGKNIQYF.

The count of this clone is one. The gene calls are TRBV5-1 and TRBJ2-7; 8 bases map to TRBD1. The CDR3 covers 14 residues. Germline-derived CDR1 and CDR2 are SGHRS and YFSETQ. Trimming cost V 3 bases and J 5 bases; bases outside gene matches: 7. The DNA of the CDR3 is TGCGCCAGCAGCTGGACAGGGAAGGGCAACGAGCAGTACTTC. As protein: CASSWTGKGNEQYF.

CDR3 bases: TGTGCCAGCTTTGAGGGCGGGGAGAACTATGGCTACACCTTC. Its protein is CASFEGGENYGYTF. This chain uses TRBV28 with TRBJ1-2; D gene uncertain. The CDR3 sequence is 14 residues long. Germline V gives CDR1 MDHEN, CDR2 SYDVKM. V lost 8 bases and J lost 2, with 15 bases in between.

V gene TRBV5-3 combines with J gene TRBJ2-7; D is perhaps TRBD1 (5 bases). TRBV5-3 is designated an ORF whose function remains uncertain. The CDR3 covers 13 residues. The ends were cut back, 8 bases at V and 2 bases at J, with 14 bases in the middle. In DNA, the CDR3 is TGTGCCAGCGCAGGGTCTCCTCCCTACGAGCAGTACTTC. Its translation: CASAGSPPYEQYF.

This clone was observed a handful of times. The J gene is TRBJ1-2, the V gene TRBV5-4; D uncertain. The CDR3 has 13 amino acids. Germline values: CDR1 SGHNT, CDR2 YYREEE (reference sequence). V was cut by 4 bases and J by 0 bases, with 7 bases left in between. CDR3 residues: CASSVQPNYGYTF. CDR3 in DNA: TGTGCCAGCAGCGTTCAGCCTAACTATGGCTACACCTTC.

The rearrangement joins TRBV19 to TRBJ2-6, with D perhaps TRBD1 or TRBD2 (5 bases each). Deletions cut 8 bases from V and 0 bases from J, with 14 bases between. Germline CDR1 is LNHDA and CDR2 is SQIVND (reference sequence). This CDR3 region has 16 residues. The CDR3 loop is CASVGTASSGANVLTF. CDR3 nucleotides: TGTGCCAGTGTAGGGACCGCTAGCTCTGGGGCCAACGTCCTGACTTTC.

The CDR3 region is CASSEVGGAVETQYF. CDR3 in DNA: TGTGCCAGCAGTGAAGTTGGGGGGGCGGTCGAGACCCAGTACTTC. The rearrangement joins TRBV6-1 to TRBJ2-5; tentatively, D is TRBD2 (7 bases). Germline V lookup: CDR1 MNHNS, CDR2 SASEGT. Trimming took off 1 base at V and 5 bases at J, with 14 bases between the two ends. The CDR3 extends over 15 amino acids.

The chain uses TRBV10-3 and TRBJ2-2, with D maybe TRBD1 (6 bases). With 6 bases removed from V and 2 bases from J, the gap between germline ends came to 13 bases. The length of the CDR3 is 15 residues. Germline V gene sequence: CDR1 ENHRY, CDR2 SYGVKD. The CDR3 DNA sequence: TGTGCCATCAGGGGGGCGGATTCTAACACCGGGGAGCTGTTTTTT. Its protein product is CAIRGADSNTGELFF.

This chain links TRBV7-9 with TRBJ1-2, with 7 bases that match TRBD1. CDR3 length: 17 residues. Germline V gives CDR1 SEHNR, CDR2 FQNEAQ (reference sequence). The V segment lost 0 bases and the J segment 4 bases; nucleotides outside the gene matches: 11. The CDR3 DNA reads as TGTGCCAGCAGCTTAGCAACAGGTCGAGGGGGCCTCTATGGCTACACCTTC. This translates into CASSLATGRGGLYGYTF.

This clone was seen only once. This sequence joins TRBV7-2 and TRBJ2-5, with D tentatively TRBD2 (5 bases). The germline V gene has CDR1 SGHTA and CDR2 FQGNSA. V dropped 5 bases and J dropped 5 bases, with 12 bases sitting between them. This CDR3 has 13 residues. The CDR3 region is CASSPGLGETQYF. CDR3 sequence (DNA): TGTGCCAGCAGCCCTGGACTGGGGGAGACCCAGTACTTC.